This TCR beta chain was obtained from a study of blood T cell repertoires in COVID-19. About the study: Collection of acute and convalescent COVID-19 samples took place in the United States, Italy and Spain. Sources were T cells, B-cell-depleted T cells, or PBMCs; the material itself was cDNA or gDNA.

CDR1 is SNHLY and CDR2 is FYNNEI in the germline V gene. The CDR3 loop spans 15 amino acids. V shed 6 bases, J shed 0 bases, and the junction held 5 bases outside the gene matches. The authors' processing: Amplified reference gene primers provided the basis for estimating nucleated cell counts. TCRdb keeps only in-frame clones here, not all; method: immunoSEQ multiplex PCR. The V and J calls and the clone size are those of that table, but D and trimming were determined from the DNA. The sample lists about 190,000 clones, around 88% occurring once. This sequence was found in a man aged 50 to 60 with active or convalescent COVID-19. The sequenced material came from peripheral blood. This chain links TRBV2 with TRBJ2-3; 8 nucleotides line up with TRBD1. CDR3 protein: CASSQGDRSTDTQYF. The CDR3, as DNA: TGTGCCAGCAGCCAAGGGGACAGGAGCACAGATACGCAGTATTTT.